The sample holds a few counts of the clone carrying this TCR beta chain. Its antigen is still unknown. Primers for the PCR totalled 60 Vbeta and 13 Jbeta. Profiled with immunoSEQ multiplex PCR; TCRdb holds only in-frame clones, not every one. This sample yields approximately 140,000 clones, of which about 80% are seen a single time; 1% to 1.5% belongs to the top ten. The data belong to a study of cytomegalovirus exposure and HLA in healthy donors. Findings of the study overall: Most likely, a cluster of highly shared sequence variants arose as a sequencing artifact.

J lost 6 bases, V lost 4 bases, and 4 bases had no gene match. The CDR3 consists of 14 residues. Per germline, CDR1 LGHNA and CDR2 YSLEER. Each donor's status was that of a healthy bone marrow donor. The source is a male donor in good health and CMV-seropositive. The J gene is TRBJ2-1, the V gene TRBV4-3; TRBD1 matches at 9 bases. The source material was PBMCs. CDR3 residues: CASSPGQGANEQFF. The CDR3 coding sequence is TGCGCCAGCAGCCCGGGACAGGGTGCCAATGAGCAGTTCTTC.